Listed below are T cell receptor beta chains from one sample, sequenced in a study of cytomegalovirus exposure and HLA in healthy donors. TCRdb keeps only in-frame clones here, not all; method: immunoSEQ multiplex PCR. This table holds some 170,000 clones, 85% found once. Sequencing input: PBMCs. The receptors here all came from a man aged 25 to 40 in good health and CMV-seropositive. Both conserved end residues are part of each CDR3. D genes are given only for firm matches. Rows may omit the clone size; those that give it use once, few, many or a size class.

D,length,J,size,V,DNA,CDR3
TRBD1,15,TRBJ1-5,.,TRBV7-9,TGTGCCAGCAGCTTGGAGACAGGGGGAGACCAGCCCCAGCATTTT,CASSLETGGDQPQHF
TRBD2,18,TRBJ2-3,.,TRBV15,TGTGCCACCAGCCGACGAGGCGGGAGAGTCGTTGGTACAGATACGCAGTATTTT,CATSRRGGRVVGTDTQYF
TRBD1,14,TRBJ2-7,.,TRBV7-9,TGTGCCAGCAGCCGGCCTCGGACAGGGGGGGGGCAGTACTTC,CASSRPRTGGGQYF
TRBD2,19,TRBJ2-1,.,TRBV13,TGTGCCAGCAGCTGGGCGACTAGCGGGGGGCCCCTTTTCGACAATGAGCAGTTCTTC,CASSWATSGGPLFDNEQFF
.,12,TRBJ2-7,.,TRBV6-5,TGTGCCAGCAGTTACTCTATCCACGAGCAGTACTTC,CASSYSIHEQYF
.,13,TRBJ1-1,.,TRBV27,TGTGCCAGCAGTTTATCTTCAGACACTGAAGCTTTCTTT,CASSLSSDTEAFF
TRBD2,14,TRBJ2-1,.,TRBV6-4,TGTGCCAGCAGTCCCCGGGGAGGGAGCCATGAGCAGTTCTTC,CASSPRGGSHEQFF
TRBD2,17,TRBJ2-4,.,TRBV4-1,TGCGCCAGCAGCCAGCGGGAGGACAGCTTAGCCAAAAACATTCAGTACTTC,CASSQREDSLAKNIQYF
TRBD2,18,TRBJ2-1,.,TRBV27,TGTGCCAGCAGTTTATCCCCCGGGGGTAGCGGGGGCGAAAATGAGCAGTTCTTC,CASSLSPGGSGGENEQFF
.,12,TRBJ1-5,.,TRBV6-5,TGTGCCAGCGGGGCTACGAATCAGCCCCAGCATTTT,CASGATNQPQHF
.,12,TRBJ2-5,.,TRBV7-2,TGTGCCAGCAGCTTAGCTCTTGAGACCCAGTACTTC,CASSLALETQYF
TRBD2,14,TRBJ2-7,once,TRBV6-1,TGTGCCAGCAGGGCCGGGACTAGCGGGGTAAAAGGGTACTTC,CASRAGTSGVKGYF
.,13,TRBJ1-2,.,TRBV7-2,TGTGCCAGCAGCTTACAGGGTGGTCTAGACTACACCTTC,CASSLQGGLDYTF
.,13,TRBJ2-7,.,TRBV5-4,TGTGCCAGCATGGAGGTAGGGGGTTACGAGCAGTACTTC,CASMEVGGYEQYF
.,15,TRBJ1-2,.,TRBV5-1,TGCGCCAGCAGCTGGGGAGGGGACGGTCTCTATGGCTACACCTTC,CASSWGGDGLYGYTF
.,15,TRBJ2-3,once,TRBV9,TGTGCCAGCAGTCCCGGGGGGCCAAACACAGATACGCAGTATTTT,CASSPGGPNTDTQYF